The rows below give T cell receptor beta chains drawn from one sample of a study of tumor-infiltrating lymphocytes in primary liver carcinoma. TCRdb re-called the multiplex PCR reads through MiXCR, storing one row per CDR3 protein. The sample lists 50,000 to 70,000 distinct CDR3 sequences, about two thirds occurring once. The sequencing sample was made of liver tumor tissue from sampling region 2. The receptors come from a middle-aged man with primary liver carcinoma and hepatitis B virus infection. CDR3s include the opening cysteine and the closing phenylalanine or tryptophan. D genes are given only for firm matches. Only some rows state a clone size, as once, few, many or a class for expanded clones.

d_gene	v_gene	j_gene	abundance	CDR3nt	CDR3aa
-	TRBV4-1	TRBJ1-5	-	TGCGCCAGCAACCCCGTTGAGAGGATTGGCAATCAGCCCCAGCATTTT	CASNPVERIGNQPQHF
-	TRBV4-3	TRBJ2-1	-	TGTGCCAGCAGCCGAGATCTTGGCAGCAGCTCCTACAATGAGCAGTTCTTC	CASSRDLGSSSYNEQFF
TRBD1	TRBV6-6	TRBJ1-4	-	TGTGGCAGCAGTTACTCGACAGGGCGTGCAACTAATGAAAAACTGCTATTT	CGSSYSTGRATNEKLLF
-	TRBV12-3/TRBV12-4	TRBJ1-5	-	TGTGCTAACAGTTTTGGACAAGGAAGCAATCAGCCCCAGCATTTT	CANSFGQGSNQPQHF
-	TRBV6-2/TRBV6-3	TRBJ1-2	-	TGTGCCAGTAGTTTGGGACCGCAACATTATGGCTACACCTTC	CASSLGPQHYGYTF
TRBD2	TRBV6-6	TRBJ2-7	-	TGTGTCAGCAGAAAAGGACTAGCGGTAGGCGGGCAGTACTTC	CVSRKGLAVGGQYF
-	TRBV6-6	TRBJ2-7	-	TGTGCCAGCAGTTTGCCCCAGGTCCCTACCTACGAGCAGTACTTC	CASSLPQVPTYEQYF
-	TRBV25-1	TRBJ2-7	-	TGTGCCAGCAGTGGCGGACACGTAAGCTACGAGCAGTACTTC	CASSGGHVSYEQYF
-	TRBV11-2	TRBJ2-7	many	TGTGCCAGCAGCTTAGCGGCCGGCGAGCAGTACTTC	CASSLAAGEQYF
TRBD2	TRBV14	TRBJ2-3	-	TGTGCCAGCAGCTATACATCCGGGACTAGCGTTGTGAGGACAGATACGCAGTGTTTT	CASSYTSGTSVVRTDTQCF
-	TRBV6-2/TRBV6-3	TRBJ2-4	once	TGTGCCAGCAGTTTGGAACTAGACAAAAACATTCAGTATTTC	CASSLELDKNIQYF
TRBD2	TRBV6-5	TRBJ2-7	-	TGTGCCAGTAGCTCCCCTAGCGGGAGGTCCTACGGGCAGTACTTC	CASSSPSGRSYGQYF
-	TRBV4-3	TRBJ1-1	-	TGCGTCAGCAGCCAGGCACCGGGACGGATGAACATTGAAGCTTTCTTT	CVSSQAPGRMNIEAFF
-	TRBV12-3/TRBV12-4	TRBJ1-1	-	TGTGCAAGCACCCCAGGGAACACCGAAGTTTTCTTT	CASTPGNTEVFF
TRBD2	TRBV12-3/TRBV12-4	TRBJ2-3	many	TGTGCCAGCATTTCGCGGGAGGGGGATACGCAGTATTTT	CASISREGDTQYF
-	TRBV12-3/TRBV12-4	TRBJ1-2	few	TGTGCCAGTAGTTTGGCCCATGTCTATGGCTACACCTTC	CASSLAHVYGYTF
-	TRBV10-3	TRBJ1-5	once	TGTGCCATCACTGATTATGAGGGCGATCAGCCCCATCATTTT	CAITDYEGDQPHHF
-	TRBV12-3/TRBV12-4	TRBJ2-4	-	TGTGCCAGCAGTTTATGGGTTGGGGCGGACATAACCAGAAACATTCAGTACTTC	CASSLWVGADITRNIQYF
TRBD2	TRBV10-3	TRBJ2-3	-	TGTGCCATCAGTGAACCCCTCCGACTAGCGGGAGCCACCGTTACGCAGTATTTT	CAISEPLRLAGATVTQYF
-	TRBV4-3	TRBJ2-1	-	TGCGCCAGCAGCCAAGATGCCTACAATGAGCAGTTCTTC	CASSQDAYNEQFF
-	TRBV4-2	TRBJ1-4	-	TGTGCCAGCAGCCAACAGGCGGCAGGAGCCAATGAAAAACTGTTTTTT	CASSQQAAGANEKLFF
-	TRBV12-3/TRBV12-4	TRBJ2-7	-	TGTGCCAACAGTTTGTCTACGAACTACGAACAGTACTTC	CANSLSTNYEQYF
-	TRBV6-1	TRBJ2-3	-	TGTGTCAGCAGTAACCGACCCGCCACGGGAGCGACAGATACACAGTATTTT	CVSSNRPATGATDTQYF
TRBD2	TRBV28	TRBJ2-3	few	TGTGCCAGCAGGCGGACTAGCAACACAGATACGCAGTATTTT	CASRRTSNTDTQYF
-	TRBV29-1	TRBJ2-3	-	TGCAGAGTTGAGGGCGGGGCCGGCATCACAGATACACTGTATTTT	CRVEGGAGITDTLYF
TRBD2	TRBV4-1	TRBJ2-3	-	TGCGCTAGCAGCCAGACCATTGTCCTAGCGGGAGTCACCGATACACAGTATTTT	CASSQTIVLAGVTDTQYF
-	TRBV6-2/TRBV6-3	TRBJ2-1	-	TGTGTCAGCAGTACCAGCGGTCGGCGGGATGAGCAGTTCTTC	CVSSTSGRRDEQFF
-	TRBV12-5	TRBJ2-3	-	TGTGCTAGTGGCACTGCGCGCAGCACAGATACGCAGTATTTT	CASGTARSTDTQYF
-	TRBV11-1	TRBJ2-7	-	TGTGCCAGTAGCCCCGGAAGGGGTTTGTACGAGCAGTACTTC	CASSPGRGLYEQYF
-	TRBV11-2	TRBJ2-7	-	TGTGCCAGCAGCTTACATAACTACGAGCAGTACTTC	CASSLHNYEQYF
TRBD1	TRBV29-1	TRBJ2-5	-	TGCGGCGTAACAGGGGACCAAGAGACCCAGTACTTC	CGVTGDQETQYF
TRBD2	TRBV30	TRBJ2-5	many	TGTGCCTGGAACCGGGAGGGCGGGGAGACCCAGTACTTC	CAWNREGGETQYF
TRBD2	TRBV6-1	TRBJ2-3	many	TGTGCCAGCAGGGGGACTAGCGGGAGCCGGAGCCGAAGCACAGATACGCAGTATTTT	CASRGTSGSRSRSTDTQYF
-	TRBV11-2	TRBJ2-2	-	TGTGCCAGCAGTCTTGTGAGATCGAACACCGGGGAGCTGTTTTTT	CASSLVRSNTGELFF
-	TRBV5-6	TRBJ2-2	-	TGTACCAGCAGCCTCGGGTGGGAGAGAGCGGCCGGGGAGCTGTTTTTC	CTSSLGWERAAGELFF
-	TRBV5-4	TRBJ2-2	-	TGTGCCAGCAACTTGTCGGTAGGGCCCACCGGGGAGCTGTTTTTT	CASNLSVGPTGELFF
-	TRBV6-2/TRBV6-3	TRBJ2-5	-	TGTGCCAGCAGTGAGCTCCGGGACTTAACGGAGACCCAATGCTTC	CASSELRDLTETQCF
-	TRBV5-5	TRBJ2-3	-	TGTACCATCAGAAGGACCGGCACCTACACAGATACGCAGTATTTT	CTIRRTGTYTDTQYF
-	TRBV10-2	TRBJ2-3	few	TGCGACAGCAGCGCCACAGATACGCAGTATTTT	CDSSATDTQYF
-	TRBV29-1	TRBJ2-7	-	TGCTGCGTTGAAGCCGGGACAAGTGAGGAGCAGTACTTC	CCVEAGTSEEQYF
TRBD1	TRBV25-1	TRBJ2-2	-	TGTGCCAGCAGTTGGGGACAGTACAAGGACGCCGGGGAGCTGTTTTTT	CASSWGQYKDAGELFF
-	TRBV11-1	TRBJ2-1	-	TGTGCCAGCTGCTTAGGTTTAGCCCAATACAATGAGCAGTTCTTC	CASCLGLAQYNEQFF
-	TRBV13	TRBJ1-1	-	TGTGCCAGCAGCCACTACTATTTGGGAGGGGGAGGTGACACTGAAGCTTTCTTT	CASSHYYLGGGGDTEAFF
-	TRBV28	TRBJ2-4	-	TGTGCCAGCAGACGCAATCTGGAAAACATTCACTACTTC	CASRRNLENIHYF
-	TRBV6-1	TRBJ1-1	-	TGTGCCAGCAGTGCGACTCGACCGGGACGGGGCACTGAAGCTTTCTTT	CASSATRPGRGTEAFF
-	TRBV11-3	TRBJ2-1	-	TGTGCCAGCAGCTTAACCGGGGTTAGCTTCTACAATGGGCAGTTCTTC	CASSLTGVSFYNGQFF
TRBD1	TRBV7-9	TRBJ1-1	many	TGTGCCAGCAGCTTGACAGGGGGCACTGAAGCTTTCTTT	CASSLTGGTEAFF
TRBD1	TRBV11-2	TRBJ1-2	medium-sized	TGTGCCAGCAGCTATACAGGGGGCTCCTCCCCTGGCTACACCTTC	CASSYTGGSSPGYTF
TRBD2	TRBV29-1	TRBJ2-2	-	TGCAACGTTGGGACTAGCACGGCGAACACCGGGGAGCTGTTTTTT	CNVGTSTANTGELFF
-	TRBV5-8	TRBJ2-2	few	TGTGCCACCAGCTCAGCCCTTAACACCGGGGAGCTGTTTTTT	CATSSALNTGELFF